The 2 T cell receptor beta chains reported below all come from one sample, sequenced in a study of shared clonotypes between healthy human individuals (dated by TCRdb to about 2020). Library prep was done by the immunoSEQ multiplex PCR assay. TCRdb retrieved this table from immuneACCESS and kept in-frame rearrangements only. Not all clones are present; in checked studies, unresolved V genes account for under half, and no reason is known for the remainder. This sample gives more than 900,000 clones in total; approximately 80% of them show up just once. Of the sample, roughly 0.65% is held by the ten largest clones. Material for sequencing was memory CD4+ T cells from PBMCs. In light of the paper, this sample's cell subset or site label describes: CD45RA-negative fraction. These receptors were taken from a man younger than 35 in good health. Some clones in this sample may be carry-over from other donors' samples.

The CDR3: CASSGEGGISGYTF. CDR3 in DNA: TGTGCCAGCAGTGGAGAAGGGGGGATCTCTGGCTACACCTTC. The chain uses TRBV6-1 and TRBJ1-2; perhaps TRBD1 as D (6 bases). Trimming removed 4 bases from V and 7 bases from J, with 16 bases in between. CDR3 length: 14 residues. The V gene's germline CDR1 is MNHNS and CDR2 SASEGT.

The chain combines TRBV30 with TRBJ2-1; no definite D call. The V end was cut by 0 bases, the J end by 9 bases, with 6 bases between. This CDR3 is 11 amino acids long. Per the germline V gene, CDR1 is GTSNPN and CDR2 is SVGIG (reference sequence). The CDR3 DNA follows: TGTGCCTGGAGTGTAGTCCCTGAGCAGTTCTTC. It is translated as CAWSVVPEQFF.